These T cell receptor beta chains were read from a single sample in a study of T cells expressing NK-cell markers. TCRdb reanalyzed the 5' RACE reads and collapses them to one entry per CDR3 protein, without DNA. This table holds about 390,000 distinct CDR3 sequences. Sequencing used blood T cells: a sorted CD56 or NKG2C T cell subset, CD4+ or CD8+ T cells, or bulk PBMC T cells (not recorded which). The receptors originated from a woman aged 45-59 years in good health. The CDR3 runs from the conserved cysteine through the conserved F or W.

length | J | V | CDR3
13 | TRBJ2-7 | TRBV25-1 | CASSQTGHYEQYF
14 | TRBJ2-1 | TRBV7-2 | CASSLSGGLNEQFF
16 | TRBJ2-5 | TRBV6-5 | CASSFTTSGSTETQYF
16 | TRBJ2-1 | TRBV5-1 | CASSWDGPISYNEQFF
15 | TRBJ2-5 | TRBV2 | CASSEALGFGETQYF
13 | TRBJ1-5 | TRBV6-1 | CASSASWNQPQHF
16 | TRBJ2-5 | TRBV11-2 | CASSLGRGSGQETQYF
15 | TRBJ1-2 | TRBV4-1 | CASSQAGITNYGYTF
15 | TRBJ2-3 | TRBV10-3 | CAISESTGATDTQYF
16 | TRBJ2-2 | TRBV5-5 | CASNLPGTGYTGELFF
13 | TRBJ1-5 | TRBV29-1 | CSVAGGRDQPQHF
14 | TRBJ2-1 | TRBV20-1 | CSAGPGGPDNEQFF
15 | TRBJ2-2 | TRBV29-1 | CSRGRSISNTGELFF
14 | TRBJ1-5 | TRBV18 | CASSPEAGNQPQHF
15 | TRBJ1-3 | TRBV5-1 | CASSLGGASGNTIYF
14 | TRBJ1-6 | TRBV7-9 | CASSRGSNNSPLHF
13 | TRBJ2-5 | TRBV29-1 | CSVVRDSQETQYF
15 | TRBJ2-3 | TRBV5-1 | CASSFSGPPADTQYF
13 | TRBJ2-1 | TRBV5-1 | CASSYRGYNEQFF
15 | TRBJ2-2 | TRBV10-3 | CAISLAGEDTGELFF
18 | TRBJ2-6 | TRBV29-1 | CSVAGAGVRGSGANVLTF
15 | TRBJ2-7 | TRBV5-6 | CASSLPGTNDYEQYF
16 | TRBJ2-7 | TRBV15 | CATSRDHSGTLYEQYF
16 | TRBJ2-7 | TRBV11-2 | CASRISVTAYSYEQYF
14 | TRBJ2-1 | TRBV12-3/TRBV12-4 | CASTLREGLWEQFF
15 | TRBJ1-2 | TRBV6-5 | CASSLLVSANYGYTF
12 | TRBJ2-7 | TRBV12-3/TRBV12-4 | CASSFPLGVRYF
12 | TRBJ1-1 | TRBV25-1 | CASSRTHSEAFF
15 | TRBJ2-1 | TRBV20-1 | CSARALVGSRNEQFF
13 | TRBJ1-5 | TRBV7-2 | CASSLVFDQPQHF
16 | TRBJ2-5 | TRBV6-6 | CASSANPGTPRETQYF
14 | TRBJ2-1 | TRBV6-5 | CASQGPRNNNEQFF
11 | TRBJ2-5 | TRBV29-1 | CSVTTKETQYF
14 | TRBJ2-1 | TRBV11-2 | CASSLRDRVGKQFF
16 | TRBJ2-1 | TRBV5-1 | CASKYGGRASSNEQFF
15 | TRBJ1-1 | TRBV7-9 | CASSLRGTGSTEAFF
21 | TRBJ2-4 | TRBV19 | CASSILYQREGHPLAKNIQYF
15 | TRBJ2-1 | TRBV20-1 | CSADNAGSSYNEQFF
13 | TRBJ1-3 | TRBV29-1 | CSVTTVRGNTIYF
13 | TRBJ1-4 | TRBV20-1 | CSASGGLREKLFF
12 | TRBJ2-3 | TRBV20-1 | CSARAGEDTQYF
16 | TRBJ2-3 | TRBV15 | CATSRRRGRNTDTQYF
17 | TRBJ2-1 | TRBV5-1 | CASSLLRSGTGLDEQFF
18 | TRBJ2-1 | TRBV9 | CASSVTIQWGGSYNEQFF
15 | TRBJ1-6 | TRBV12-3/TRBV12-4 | CASTVSRSYNSPLHF
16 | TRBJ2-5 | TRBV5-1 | CASSLVSRGPQETQYF
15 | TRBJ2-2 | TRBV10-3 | CAIRSGTANTGELFF
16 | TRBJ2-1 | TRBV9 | CASSFLSGRAGNEQFF
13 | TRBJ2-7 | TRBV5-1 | CASSLGPAYEQYF
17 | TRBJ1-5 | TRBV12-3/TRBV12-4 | CASSFRAQGSSNQPQHF
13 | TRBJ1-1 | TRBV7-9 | CASRGTGRTEAFF
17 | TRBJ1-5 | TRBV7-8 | CASSSWTGDPSNQPQHF
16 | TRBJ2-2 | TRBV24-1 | CATSDFWGVSSGELFF
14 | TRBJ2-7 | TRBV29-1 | CSVLWAGVLYEQYF
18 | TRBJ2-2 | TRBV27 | CASSPTPRTAVNTGELFF
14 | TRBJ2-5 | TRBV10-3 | CAISGRLAEETQYF
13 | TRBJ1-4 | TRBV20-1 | CSARGQGNEKLFF
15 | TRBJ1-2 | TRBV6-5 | CASSYRQGEGYGYTF
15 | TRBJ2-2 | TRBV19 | CASSTRTGGSGELFF